Listed below are T cell receptor beta chains from one sample, sequenced in a study of blood T cell repertoires in COVID-19. Clones were sequenced by immunoSEQ multiplex PCR, and TCRdb holds only the in-frame ones, with some missing. This table has a few hundred thousand clones, 75% to 90% appearing once. What was sequenced was PBMCs or T cells enriched from blood (not recorded which). Receptor source: a man younger than 35 who had recovered from COVID-19. Both conserved end residues are part of each CDR3. A D gene is named only where the DNA matches it firmly. For some rows the clone size is stated as once, few or many, or as a class when expanded; others skip it.

clone_size	v_call	d_call	j_call	cdr3_nt	cdr3_aa
NA	TRBV28	TRBD2	TRBJ2-7	TGTGCCAGCAGCGGGCCAGCGGGAGAGTCCTACGAGCAGTACTTC	CASSGPAGESYEQYF
NA	TRBV7-9	TRBD2	TRBJ2-3	TGTGCCAGCAGCTTCCTGAGCGGGAGGGGTAGCACAGATACGCAGTATTTT	CASSFLSGRGSTDTQYF
NA	TRBV6-5	NA	TRBJ1-2	TGTGCCAGCAAGCCGGCGGCGCGATATAAGGTTGGCTACACCTTC	CASKPAARYKVGYTF
NA	TRBV4-2	NA	TRBJ1-4	TGTGCCAGCAGCCAAGATTTAAACAGGGTGAATGAAAAACTGTTTTTT	CASSQDLNRVNEKLFF
once	TRBV19	TRBD1	TRBJ1-1	TGTGCCAGTATTGTATTCGGGACAGGGTTCAATGAAGCTTTCTTT	CASIVFGTGFNEAFF
NA	TRBV15	TRBD1	TRBJ2-7	TGTGCCACCAGCGTGGGACAGCTAATCTACGAGCAGTACTTC	CATSVGQLIYEQYF
NA	TRBV3-1/TRBV3-2	TRBD1	TRBJ2-7	TGTGCCAGCAGCCAAGGGTGGGGACAGGGGATGGAGCAGTACTTC	CASSQGWGQGMEQYF
NA	TRBV7-2	NA	TRBJ2-7	TGTGCCAGCAGCCCACAGGGTAACGAGCAGTACTTC	CASSPQGNEQYF
NA	TRBV19	NA	TRBJ1-5	TGTGCCAGTAGTATAGCGGAGACAGTCAATCAGCCCCAGCATTTT	CASSIAETVNQPQHF
NA	TRBV11-3	NA	TRBJ2-1	TGTGCCAGCAGTTACAGGGGGGGTGAGCAGTTCTTC	CASSYRGGEQFF
few	TRBV6-4	TRBD2	TRBJ2-1	TGTGCCAGCGTGGTAGCGGGGGAGGAGGGTGAGCAGTTCTTC	CASVVAGEEGEQFF
NA	TRBV7-2	NA	TRBJ2-7	TGTGCCAGCAGCGTTACAAGCTACGAGCAGTACTTC	CASSVTSYEQYF
NA	TRBV7-2	NA	TRBJ1-2	TGTGCCAGCAGCTTAGTTGAGGGACAACACGGCTACACCTTC	CASSLVEGQHGYTF
once	TRBV4-1	TRBD1	TRBJ1-6	TGCGCCAGCAGCGATGGACAGGGAAGAGGACGGAATTCACCCCTCCACTTT	CASSDGQGRGRNSPLHF
NA	TRBV29-1	TRBD1	TRBJ1-1	TGCAGCGCCCAGGGGGCTGGGGGCACTGAAGCTTTCTTT	CSAQGAGGTEAFF
NA	TRBV27	NA	TRBJ2-7	TGTGCCAGCAGTCCAAGCCTTTTTTACGAGCAGTACTTC	CASSPSLFYEQYF
NA	TRBV5-1	NA	TRBJ2-3	TGCGCCAGCAGCTCGATTAGTGGCACAGATACGCAGTATTTT	CASSSISGTDTQYF
NA	TRBV9	TRBD1	TRBJ1-1	TGTGCCAGCAGCATGGGACAGGCGGCCCTTGGCACTGAAGCTTTCTTT	CASSMGQAALGTEAFF
NA	TRBV3-1/TRBV3-2	NA	TRBJ2-3	TGTGCCAGCAGCCAAATGTCGGGGGCAGATACGCAGTATTTT	CASSQMSGADTQYF
NA	TRBV6-5	NA	TRBJ2-1	TGTGCCAGCAGAAGGGAGGTTTTACTCTACAATGAGCAGTTCTTC	CASRREVLLYNEQFF
once	TRBV6-2/TRBV6-3	NA	TRBJ1-5	TGTGCCAGCAGCCCTAGACAGGCTTATAGCAATCAGCCCCAGCATTTT	CASSPRQAYSNQPQHF
NA	TRBV19	NA	TRBJ1-1	TGTGCCAGTAGTTTACAGGGGAACACTGAAGCTTTCTTT	CASSLQGNTEAFF
NA	TRBV6-5	TRBD1	TRBJ2-1	TGTGCCAGCAGAACCGGGACAGGGATATCGGGTGAGCAGTTCTTC	CASRTGTGISGEQFF
NA	TRBV7-7	NA	TRBJ2-7	TGTGCCAGCAGCTTAGGAGGTACTTCCTACGAGCAGTACTTC	CASSLGGTSYEQYF
NA	TRBV7-9	TRBD2	TRBJ2-7	TGTGCCAGCAGCGCGAGCGGGAATTACGAGCAGTACTTC	CASSASGNYEQYF
NA	TRBV7-2	TRBD1	TRBJ2-7	TGTGCCAGCAGCCTTGACAGGGTGATTTACGAGCAGTACTTC	CASSLDRVIYEQYF
NA	TRBV9	NA	TRBJ1-3	TGTGCCAGCAGCGTAACTGGACAGTACCGAGGAAACACCATATATTTT	CASSVTGQYRGNTIYF
NA	TRBV27	TRBD2	TRBJ2-1	TGTGCCAGCAGAATTCTCGGGAGGGCCTCAAGTGAGCAGTTCTTC	CASRILGRASSEQFF
NA	TRBV2	TRBD1	TRBJ2-5	TGTGCCAGCAGTGAAGCGCGACAGGGGTTGACCCAGTACTTC	CASSEARQGLTQYF
many	TRBV7-9	TRBD1	TRBJ2-5	TGTGCCAGCAGCTATATCGGACAGGGTGGAGAGACCCAGTACTTC	CASSYIGQGGETQYF
NA	TRBV3-1/TRBV3-2	NA	TRBJ2-2	TGTGCCAGCAGCCAAGTAGCGAACACCGGGGAGCTGTTTTTT	CASSQVANTGELFF
NA	TRBV27	NA	TRBJ1-2	TGTGCCAGCAGTTTATCGATCGGGGGGCCTAACTATGGCTACACCTTC	CASSLSIGGPNYGYTF
NA	TRBV12-5	TRBD1	TRBJ1-1	TGTGCTAGTGGTTTGTCAAGGACAGGGGATTTTGGGACTGAAGCTTTCTTT	CASGLSRTGDFGTEAFF